The next 16 T cell receptor beta chains were all read from a single sample in a study of cytomegalovirus exposure and HLA in healthy donors. The study ran its PCR with 60 Vbeta and 13 Jbeta primers. Here immunoSEQ multiplex PCR was the method, and the copy in TCRdb shows in-frame clones only, minus some. This sample carries approximately 160,000 clones, more than 75% of them seen once, and the ten largest clones take about 1.4%. Sequenced input: PBMCs. These receptor sequences come from a girl aged 5 to 17 in good health and CMV-seropositive.

The chain carries TRBV27 and TRBJ2-7, with 7 bases matching TRBD1. Germline V gene data show CDR1 as MNHEY and CDR2 as SMNVEV (reference sequence). After removal of 7 bases from V and 5 bases from J, the junction contained 8 bases not matched to a gene. The length of the CDR3 is 13 residues. The CDR3 spells CASTFTRGNEQYF. The CDR3 DNA is TGTGCCAGCACCTTCACCAGGGGGAACGAGCAGTACTTC.

This chain connects TRBV5-4 to TRBJ1-1; 10 bases are a match to TRBD1. The germline V gene has CDR1 SGHNT and CDR2 YYREEE (reference sequence). The CDR3 has 15 amino acids. J was trimmed by 5 bases and V by 4 bases; bases with no gene match: 8. The CDR3 protein is CASSGPGQGSTEAFF. CDR3 DNA: TGTGCCAGCAGCGGACCGGGACAGGGGTCAACTGAAGCTTTCTTT.

The rearrangement joins TRBV27 to TRBJ2-5; TRBD1 matches at 8 bases. CDR1 and CDR2 from the germline V gene are MNHEY and SMNVEV (reference sequence). The CDR3 is 13 amino acids. J was trimmed by 7 bases and V by 5 bases; bases with no gene match: 6. CDR3 coding DNA: TGTGCCAGCAGTGTCGGACAGGGAGCGACCCAGTACTTC. Translation: CASSVGQGATQYF.

The V gene is TRBV2, the J gene TRBJ2-2; D is possibly TRBD1 (5 bases). The CDR3 is made up of 16 amino acids. Trimming took off 7 bases at V and 0 bases at J, with 15 bases between the two ends. From germline, CDR1 is SNHLY and CDR2 FYNNEI. This chain's CDR3 is CASIQGAATNTGELFF. CDR3 sequence (DNA): TGTGCCAGCATCCAAGGGGCAGCCACGAACACCGGGGAGCTGTTTTTT.

V and J are TRBV6-5 and TRBJ2-1; a weak D match, TRBD2 (5 bases). V lost 6 bases, J lost 6 bases, and 15 bases lay in between. Germline CDR1 is MNHEY and CDR2 is SVGAGI. This CDR3 is 14 amino acids long. Written as DNA, the CDR3 is TGTGCCAGCAGCCATTTGGGAAGCGGCAATGAGCAGTTCTTC. It yields the protein CASSHLGSGNEQFF.

This chain joins TRBV27 and TRBJ2-1; 14 bases fit TRBD2. The V and J ends lost 6 bases and 4 bases, in that order; junction bases with no gene match: 14. Germline CDR1 MNHEY, CDR2 SMNVEV (reference sequence). CDR3 length: 19 residues. The chain's CDR3 is CASSYRTSGGPKTYNEQFF. Here the CDR3 DNA reads TGTGCCAGCAGCTACCGGACTAGCGGGGGGCCCAAAACTTACAATGAGCAGTTCTTC.

The chain is built from TRBV10-3 and TRBJ2-7, with D unresolved. The CDR3 contains 14 residues. V shed 0 bases and J shed 3 bases, with 9 bases lying between them. Germline CDR1 ENHRY, CDR2 SYGVKD. The CDR3 DNA sequence: TGTGCCATCAGTGAGTCGAACGGCGGCTACGAGCAGTACTTC. Amino acids: CAISESNGGYEQYF.

This clone has only a few counts. The chain links TRBV29-1 to TRBJ2-7; 11 positions agree with TRBD2. This CDR3 region has 13 residues. The J segment lost 2 bases and the V segment lost 6 bases, leaving 3 bases of the junction unmatched. Germline CDR1 reads SQVTM; CDR2 reads ANQGSEA. CDR3 bases: TGCAGCGTGTTACTAGCGGGGGCCTACGAGCAGTACTTC. Translation gives CSVLLAGAYEQYF.

The V call is TRBV6-6, the J call TRBJ2-5; the match to TRBD2 covers 7 bases. Germline-derived CDR1 and CDR2 are MNHNY and SVGAGI (reference sequence). The V segment lost 0 bases and the J segment 2 bases; nucleotides outside the gene matches: 3. The CDR3 consists of 15 residues. CDR3 DNA sequence: TGTGCCAGCAGTTACTCTTCCGGGGGGCAAGAGACCCAGTACTTC. Its translation: CASSYSSGGQETQYF.

J is TRBJ2-5 and V is TRBV15, with TRBD2 identical over 13 bases. The J call may be faulty, since TRBJ2-7 better matches the DNA end. CDR1 is LNHNV and CDR2 is YYDKDF in the germline V gene (reference sequence). The CDR3 sequence is 14 residues long. CDR3 sequence reads: CATRGTSGTYEQYF. DNA of the CDR3: TGTGCCACTCGAGGGACTAGCGGGACGTACGAGCAGTACTTC.

The V and J genes are TRBV5-4 and TRBJ2-1; 11 bases are a match to TRBD2. The CDR3 consists of 16 residues. V lost 4 bases, J lost 10 bases, and 13 bases stayed unmatched. The germline CDR1 and CDR2 sequences are SGHNT and YYREEE (reference sequence). CDR3 sequence: CASSPGLAGTQYEQFF. In nucleotides, the CDR3 is TGTGCCAGCAGCCCTGGACTAGCGGGTACACAATACGAGCAGTTCTTC.

The chain recombines TRBV5-1 with TRBJ2-5, with D possibly matching TRBD2 (6 bases). Germline assignment: CDR1 SGHRS and CDR2 YFSETQ. This CDR3 is 15 amino acids long. V was pared by 0 bases and J by 5 bases, with 14 bases between. The CDR3 spells CASSLVVGGRETQYF. The CDR3 coding sequence is TGCGCCAGCAGCTTGGTCGTGGGGGGTAGGGAGACCCAGTACTTC.

The chain joins TRBV7-9 to TRBJ2-7, with TRBD1 matching over 11 bases. The CDR3 is 14 residues long. With 6 bases clipped from V and 5 bases from J, the junction kept 6 bases outside the gene matches. Germline V gene sequence: CDR1 SEHNR, CDR2 FQNEAQ (reference sequence). The CDR3 reads CASRPGTGGDEQYF. CDR3 bases: TGTGCCAGCAGACCCGGGACAGGGGGTGACGAGCAGTACTTC.

J is TRBJ2-3 and V is TRBV7-3; D not resolved. The germline CDR1 and CDR2 sequences are SGHTA and FQGTGA. The CDR3 has 13 residues. Trimming removed 1 base at V and 3 bases at J, with 5 bases between. In nucleotides, the CDR3 is TGTGCCAGCAGCTTAAAATCGACAGATACGCAGTATTTT. It yields the protein CASSLKSTDTQYF.

The table lists this clone with a few counts. The chain joins TRBV19 to TRBJ1-5; maybe TRBD1 (5 bases). The CDR3 spans 15 residues. Trimming pared 3 bases from V and 6 bases from J, leaving 15 bases between. Germline V gives CDR1 LNHDA, CDR2 SQIVND (reference sequence). The CDR3 spells CASSIQRGRGQPQHF. In DNA form, the CDR3 reads TGTGCCAGTAGTATCCAAAGGGGAAGGGGTCAGCCCCAGCATTTT.

The rearrangement uses TRBV2 and TRBJ2-7; 7 bases map to TRBD2. The CDR3 runs to 15 residues. Germline assignment: CDR1 SNHLY and CDR2 FYNNEI. Losses at the gene ends were 8 bases for V and 3 bases for J; bases not matched to a gene: 13. CDR3 in DNA: TGTGCCAGCGGTCTAGCCAGCGGGGAAATCTACGAGCAGTACTTC. Encoded protein: CASGLASGEIYEQYF.